This T cell receptor (beta chain) was profiled in a study of blood T cell repertoires in COVID-19. Trimming at V came to 5 bases and at J to 3 bases, leaving 6 bases not matched to a gene. Germline V gene data show CDR1 as MDHEN and CDR2 as SYDVKM. This CDR3 spans 15 amino acids. While infection was still active, Seattle patients were enrolled and then followed longitudinally. Assay: immunoSEQ multiplex PCR; the TCRdb copy retains only in-frame clones and omits some. This table has 250,000 to 400,000 clones, 75% to 90% appearing once. The sample taken for sequencing was peripheral blood. The clonotype originates from a woman aged 25 to 39 with COVID-19, enrolled during active disease. The chain joins TRBV28 to TRBJ1-5; 8 bases fit TRBD1. The CDR3 is CASSNPTGVNQPQHF. In nucleotides, the CDR3 is TGTGCCAGCAGTAACCCGACAGGGGTCAATCAGCCCCAGCATTTT. The whole variable domain, remainder taken from reference TRBV28 and TRBJ1-5, is DVKVTQSSRYLVKRTGEKVFLECVQDMDHENMFWYRQDPGLGLRLIYFSYDVKMKEKGDIPEGYSVSREKKERFSLILESASTNQTSMYLCASSNPTGVNQPQHFGDGTRLSIL.